What follows is one T cell receptor beta chain and its context. Method: immunoSEQ multiplex PCR; TCRdb's copy keeps in-frame clones and lacks some. The profile shows about 97,000 clones, nearly 96% of them singletons. The source of the sample is a study of technical replicates of blood from a handful of donors. There are 15 residues in the CDR3. Germline V gives CDR1 LNHDA, CDR2 SQIVND (reference sequence). Trimming removed 6 bases from V and 4 bases from J; junction bases left unmatched: 8. The J gene is TRBJ2-7, the V gene TRBV19, with 11 bases lining up with TRBD2. This TCR came from a human donor in good health. Sequenced input: T cells isolated from PBMCs. The CDR3 spells CASSPGLAGPYEQYF. The CDR3 nucleotides are TGTGCCAGTAGCCCTGGACTAGCGGGTCCGTACGAGCAGTACTTC.